A few counts support the clone carrying this T cell receptor beta chain. The antigen is undetermined. The sample belongs to a study of T cell repertoires in cytomegalovirus infection. Study overall: Through public TCR beta signatures, both CMV infection and matching HLA type were indicated. Study-wide findings and caveats: Clonotype analysis showed dominance of the ex vivo response by HLA-C-restricted CMV-specific TCR beta clonotypes. Carriage of CMV together with the relevant HLA was identifiable through cumulative public TCR beta family frequency.

From the reads, TCRdb called clonotypes with MiXCR, one entry per CDR3 protein. This table has approximately 7,900 distinct CDR3 sequences, around 47% appearing once. V trimming: 8 bases; J trimming: 0 bases; junction bases outside the gene matches: 13. CDR1 is SGHTA and CDR2 is FQGTGA in the germline V gene. CDR3 length equals 18 residues. Sequencing was carried out using PBMCs, sequenced either directly or after in vitro stimulation (not recorded which). This chain uses TRBV7-3 with TRBJ2-6, with TRBD1 identical over 7 bases. The TCR was taken from a human donor in good health (CMV status not recorded). Some clones in this sample may be carry-over from other donors' samples. In DNA, the CDR3 is TGTGCCAGCCACCAAGGTGGACAGGCTGCCTCTGGGGCCAACGTCCTGACTTTC. Translation gives CASHQGGQAASGANVLTF.